The rows below give T cell receptor beta chains drawn from one sample of a study of T cell responses to AZD1222 COVID-19 vaccine. Only in-frame clones appear in the TCRdb table, and some are missing; sequencing was by immunoSEQ multiplex PCR. The sample contains around 120,000 clones, around nine tenths of which appear only once. Sequenced here: peripheral blood, sampled on day 0 of MenACWY control vaccination. These TCRs come from an adult in good health. Each CDR3 is given with its conserved first and last residue. Fields, in order: D gene, V gene, J gene, clone size, CDR3 protein, CDR3 DNA. A D gene is named only where the DNA matches it firmly. Only some rows state a clone size, as once, few, many or a class for expanded clones.

D: TRBD1
V: TRBV27
J: TRBJ1-2
size: NA
CDR3: CASSAKGAGYGYTF
DNA: TGTGCCAGCAGTGCAAAGGGGGCGGGCTATGGCTACACCTTC

D: TRBD2
V: TRBV10-3
J: TRBJ2-1
size: NA
CDR3: CATSGRQDNEQFF
DNA: TGTGCCACTAGCGGGAGGCAAGACAATGAGCAGTTCTTC

D: NA
V: TRBV5-1
J: TRBJ2-7
size: NA
CDR3: CASSSYGGPEGQYF
DNA: TGCGCCAGCAGCTCTTACGGTGGCCCGGAGGGGCAGTACTTC

D: NA
V: TRBV18
J: TRBJ2-1
size: NA
CDR3: CASSPGTSSYNEQFF
DNA: TGTGCCAGCTCACCCGGGACGTCGTCCTACAATGAGCAGTTCTTC

D: NA
V: TRBV7-9
J: TRBJ2-5
size: NA
CDR3: CASSSNQETQYF
DNA: TGTGCCAGCAGCTCGAACCAAGAGACCCAGTACTTC

D: NA
V: TRBV2
J: TRBJ1-2
size: NA
CDR3: CASSEALQGIYGYTF
DNA: TGTGCCAGCAGTGAAGCGCTTCAGGGGATATATGGCTACACCTTC

D: NA
V: TRBV5-1
J: TRBJ1-1
size: NA
CDR3: CASSWTATMNTEAFF
DNA: TGCGCCAGCAGCTGGACAGCAACCATGAACACTGAAGCTTTCTTT

D: NA
V: TRBV21-1
J: TRBJ2-6
size: NA
CDR3: CASNFTTGANVLTF
DNA: TGTGCCAGCAATTTTACTACTGGGGCCAACGTCCTGACTTTC

D: NA
V: TRBV5-5
J: TRBJ2-2
size: once
CDR3: CASSHGDLLETGELFF
DNA: TGTGCCAGCAGCCACGGGGACTTACTCGAGACCGGGGAGCTGTTTTTT

D: NA
V: TRBV19
J: TRBJ2-1
size: NA
CDR3: CASSIGIALSGEQFF
DNA: TGTGCCAGTAGTATTGGGATAGCCCTGTCGGGTGAGCAGTTCTTC

D: TRBD1
V: TRBV28
J: TRBJ1-5
size: few
CDR3: CASSPGQGGNQPQHF
DNA: TGTGCCAGCAGTCCGGGACAGGGAGGCAATCAGCCCCAGCATTTT

D: TRBD2
V: TRBV9
J: TRBJ2-5
size: NA
CDR3: CASSLGTSGSQETQYF
DNA: TGTGCCAGCAGCTTGGGGACTAGCGGCAGCCAAGAGACCCAGTACTTC

D: NA
V: TRBV5-8
J: TRBJ2-5
size: NA
CDR3: CASNLGGGRGGQETQYF
DNA: TGTGCCAGCAACCTTGGTGGCGGGAGAGGGGGCCAAGAGACCCAGTACTTC

D: NA
V: TRBV7-3
J: TRBJ2-5
size: NA
CDR3: CASSLNGGGQETQYF
DNA: TGTGCCAGCAGCCTAAATGGAGGGGGGCAAGAGACCCAGTACTTC

D: NA
V: TRBV18
J: TRBJ2-1
size: NA
CDR3: CASSPGAGNYNEQFF
DNA: TGTGCCAGCTCACCAGGAGCAGGGAACTACAATGAGCAGTTCTTC

D: NA
V: TRBV12-3/TRBV12-4
J: TRBJ1-5
size: NA
CDR3: CASTRGDNQPQHF
DNA: TGTGCCAGCACCCGAGGGGACAATCAGCCCCAGCATTTT

D: TRBD1
V: TRBV5-1
J: TRBJ2-1
size: NA
CDR3: CASSLAQGVYNEQFF
DNA: TGCGCCAGCAGCTTGGCTCAGGGGGTATACAATGAGCAGTTCTTC

D: TRBD1
V: TRBV29-1
J: TRBJ1-5
size: NA
CDR3: CSAGQGKGQPQHF
DNA: TGCAGCGCAGGACAGGGAAAAGGTCAGCCCCAGCATTTT

D: NA
V: TRBV19
J: TRBJ2-7
size: once
CDR3: CASSGATGSYEQYF
DNA: TGTGCCAGTAGTGGGGCTACAGGGAGCTACGAGCAGTACTTC

D: TRBD1
V: TRBV27
J: TRBJ1-1
size: few
CDR3: CASSLNRGDTEAFF
DNA: TGTGCCAGCAGTTTAAACAGGGGAGACACTGAAGCTTTCTTT

D: NA
V: TRBV10-2
J: TRBJ2-1
size: NA
CDR3: CASSEVVAAYNEQFF
DNA: TGCGCCAGCAGTGAGGTGGTAGCTGCCTACAATGAGCAGTTCTTC

D: NA
V: TRBV30
J: TRBJ1-1
size: once
CDR3: CAWLPAPNTEAFF
DNA: TGTGCCTGGCTCCCCGCACCGAACACTGAAGCTTTCTTT

D: NA
V: TRBV7-9
J: TRBJ2-1
size: NA
CDR3: CASSLGKMGNEQFF
DNA: TGTGCCAGCAGCTTAGGGAAAATGGGGAATGAGCAGTTCTTC

D: NA
V: TRBV9
J: TRBJ2-2
size: NA
CDR3: CASSVARQRSNTGELFF
DNA: TGTGCCAGCAGCGTAGCTAGACAGCGTTCGAACACCGGGGAGCTGTTTTTT

D: NA
V: TRBV6-5
J: TRBJ1-3
size: NA
CDR3: CASSRQGKGNTIYF
DNA: TGTGCCAGCAGTCGGCAGGGGAAGGGAAACACCATATATTTT

D: NA
V: TRBV27
J: TRBJ2-3
size: NA
CDR3: CASRGGWADTQYF
DNA: TGTGCCAGCAGAGGAGGGTGGGCAGATACGCAGTATTTT

D: NA
V: TRBV27
J: TRBJ2-1
size: NA
CDR3: CASSFIQNFNEQFF
DNA: TGTGCCAGCAGTTTTATTCAAAACTTCAATGAGCAGTTCTTC

D: TRBD2
V: TRBV7-9
J: TRBJ2-1
size: NA
CDR3: CASSMGLANEQFF
DNA: TGTGCCAGCAGCATGGGACTAGCGAATGAGCAGTTCTTC

D: TRBD2
V: TRBV6-4
J: TRBJ2-1
size: NA
CDR3: CASSDWPSGTNEQFF
DNA: TGTGCCAGCAGTGACTGGCCTAGCGGGACGAATGAGCAGTTCTTC